This T cell receptor beta chain derives from a study of blood T cell repertoires in COVID-19. In the authors' workflow: Amplification of reference gene primers provided the estimated nucleated cell counts. The method was immunoSEQ multiplex PCR; TCRdb's version includes in-frame clones alone and lacks a portion of them. Clone size and V and J calls were adopted from that table, with D and trimming inferred from the DNA. Of approximately 99,000 clones listed, about nine tenths are singletons. Germline CDR1 reads SGHRS; CDR2 reads YFSETQ. The CDR3 length is 15 residues. V lost 1 base, J lost 4 bases, and 5 bases stayed unmatched.

V usage is TRBV5-1 and J usage is TRBJ1-5; TRBD1 matches 7 bases. The sample was peripheral blood. The sequence was obtained from a human donor in a cohort sampled during active COVID-19. The CDR3 is CASSLWDSLNQPQHF. The DNA of the CDR3 is TGCGCCAGCAGCTTGTGGGACAGCCTAAATCAGCCCCAGCATTTT.